This is a list of T cell receptor beta chains from one sample in a study of cytomegalovirus exposure and HLA in healthy donors. Assay: immunoSEQ multiplex PCR; the TCRdb copy retains only in-frame clones and omits some. The repertoire has around 170,000 clones, roughly 79% of them found once; the top ten carry about 3.1%. The material sequenced was PBMCs. Source of these receptors: a woman aged 45 to 65 in good health and CMV-seropositive. Both conserved end residues are part of each CDR3. Each record gives: J gene, clone size, D gene, V gene, CDR3 DNA, CDR3 protein. D genes are given only for firm matches. Clone size is given for some rows only: seen once, a few or many times, or a class if the clone is expanded.

TRBJ2-2 . TRBD1 TRBV6-6 TGCGCCAGCAGCCTAACAGGGGGCGACACCGGGGAGCTGTTTTTT CASSLTGGDTGELFF
TRBJ1-1 . . TRBV5-4 TGTGCCAGCAGCTTGGCCGCAGGGAACACTGAAGCTTTCTTT CASSLAAGNTEAFF
TRBJ2-7 . TRBD2 TRBV6-6 TGTGCCAGCAGTTTTACGACTAGCGGGAGCTCCTACGAGCAGTACTTC CASSFTTSGSSYEQYF
TRBJ2-5 few TRBD1 TRBV18 TGTGCCAGCTCACCAGGGGACAGGGGGTCCGAGACCCAGTACTTC CASSPGDRGSETQYF
TRBJ2-7 . . TRBV27 TGTGCCAGCAGTCCTACGGGGATTGGGAAGCAGTACTTC CASSPTGIGKQYF
TRBJ1-2 . . TRBV7-2 TGTGCCAGCAGCTTAGCGAGTGGGGGCGGCTACACCTTC CASSLASGGGYTF
TRBJ1-6 . . TRBV13 TGTGCCAGCAGCTTAGTGCGGGTAGGGAATTCACCCCTCCACTTT CASSLVRVGNSPLHF
TRBJ2-3 . TRBD2 TRBV25-1 TGTGCCAGCAGTAACTTAGCGGGAGCAGCAGATACGCAGTATTTT CASSNLAGAADTQYF
TRBJ1-2 . TRBD1 TRBV18 TGTGCCAGCTCGAGGGTGGACAGGGTGGACGTTGTTGGCTACACCTTC CASSRVDRVDVVGYTF
TRBJ2-3 . TRBD2 TRBV13 TGTGCCAGCAGCTCCTACGGACTAGCGGGGGGCACAGATACGCAGTATTTT CASSSYGLAGGTDTQYF
TRBJ2-5 . . TRBV6-1 TGTGCCAGCAGTGCCCCCCTACAGGAGAAAGAGACCCAGTACTTC CASSAPLQEKETQYF
TRBJ1-3 . . TRBV7-2 TGTGCCAGCAGCCCAGACAGCCCTGGAAACACCATATATTTT CASSPDSPGNTIYF
TRBJ1-1 . TRBD1 TRBV19 TGTGCCAGTAGGGGGGACAGCAGGAACACTGAAGCTTTCTTT CASRGDSRNTEAFF
TRBJ2-7 . TRBD2 TRBV2 TGTGCCAGCAGTCCATCTAGCGGGACCTACGAGCAGTACTTC CASSPSSGTYEQYF
TRBJ1-5 . . TRBV2 TGTGCCAGCAGTGTACAGGGCGGCAATCAGCCCCAGCATTTT CASSVQGGNQPQHF
TRBJ2-1 . TRBD2 TRBV2 TGTGCCAGCGGACTAGCGGGAGTTAATGAGCAGTTCTTC CASGLAGVNEQFF
TRBJ1-5 . TRBD1 TRBV2 TGTGCCAGCAGGGGACGGGACAGTAGCAATCAGCCCCAGCATTTT CASRGRDSSNQPQHF